This T cell receptor beta chain was identified in a study of blood T cell repertoires in COVID-19. Profiled with immunoSEQ multiplex PCR; TCRdb holds only in-frame clones, not every one. The table includes approximately 140,000 clones, about 90% detected once. V dropped 4 bases and J dropped 3; count of bases not matched to a gene: 3. CDR1 and CDR2 (germline): SGHRS, YFSETQ. The CDR3 has 13 amino acids. V is TRBV5-1 and J is TRBJ1-2, with 7 bases matching TRBD1. The material sequenced was peripheral blood. The sequence came from a woman aged 55-69 years with acute or convalescent COVID-19. CDR3 in amino acids: CASSLDRDYGYTF. The CDR3 nucleotides are TGCGCCAGCAGCCTAGACAGGGACTATGGCTACACCTTC.